One and the same sample provided the 22 T cell receptor beta chains below, sequenced in a study of T cell responses to AZD1222 COVID-19 vaccine. The table came from immunoSEQ multiplex PCR; TCRdb's copy has only in-frame clones and leaves some out. The sample yields roughly 49,000 clones, around four fifths seen once. The specimen was peripheral blood, collected on day 0 of MenACWY control vaccination. These receptors all stem from an adult in good health.

The V and J genes are TRBV6-5 and TRBJ1-3; no definite D call. V was trimmed by 6 bases and J by 4 bases, leaving 10 bases between them. The CDR3 is 13 residues long. Germline values: CDR1 MNHEY, CDR2 SVGAGI. CDR3 region: CASSFDLGNTIYF. In nucleotides, the CDR3 is TGTGCCAGCAGCTTCGACCTAGGAAACACCATATATTTT.

The gene calls are TRBV12-3 or TRBV12-4 and TRBJ1-6; D is unclear. With 3 bases removed from V and 7 bases from J, the gap between germline ends came to 4 bases. The CDR3 length is 12 residues. The CDR3 region has the DNA TGTGCCAGCAGTTTCCCGAATTCACCCCTCCACTTT. It specifies CASSFPNSPLHF.

V gene TRBV11-2 combines with J gene TRBJ2-1, with D possibly TRBD1 on 6 matching bases. The CDR3 is made up of 15 amino acids. The V gene lost 2 bases and the J gene lost 4 bases, with 12 bases spanning the gap. CDR1 SGHAT and CDR2 FQNNGV come from the germline V gene. DNA for the CDR3: TGTGCCAGCAGCTTAACGGACAGCAATTACAATGAGCAGTTCTTC. Translated: CASSLTDSNYNEQFF.

This clone showed up just a few times. The genes are TRBV10-3 and TRBJ2-2; D possibly corresponds to TRBD2 (6 bases). V gave up 7 bases and J gave up 6 bases, with 24 bases separating them. The CDR3 covers 17 residues. CDR1 is ENHRY, CDR2 SYGVKD, per germline. CDR3 DNA: TGTGCCATCACATCCCGCCCGCGACTAGGCCCGTCCGGGGAGCTGTTTTTT. Protein product: CAITSRPRLGPSGELFF.

The chain recombines TRBV11-2 with TRBJ1-1; D gene unclear. Trimming took off 6 bases at V and 1 base at J, with 12 bases between the two ends. CDR3 length: 14 residues. Germline loops: CDR1 SGHAT, CDR2 FQNNGV. The CDR3 sequence: CASRPNTANTEAFF. The CDR3 region has the DNA TGTGCCAGCAGGCCTAACACGGCGAACACTGAAGCTTTCTTT.

The V gene is TRBV13, the J gene TRBJ2-3; TRBD1 matches at 11 bases. J gave up 2 bases and V 4 bases, and 5 bases lay outside the gene matches. The V gene's germline CDR1 is PRHDT and CDR2 FYEKMQ (reference sequence). The CDR3 runs to 16 residues. The CDR3 loop reads CASSSRTGGDTDTQYF. The CDR3 bases are TGTGCCAGCAGCTCCCGGACAGGGGGCGACACAGATACGCAGTATTTT.

Only one count was recorded for this clone. The rearrangement uses TRBV18 and TRBJ1-1; D may be TRBD1 (5 bases). Germline lookup yields CDR1 KGHSH and CDR2 LQKENI. This CDR3 is 14 amino acids long. Trimming took 1 base from V and 1 from J, leaving 7 bases between them. The CDR3 DNA reads as TGTGCCAGCTCACCACGACAGAGGAACACTGAAGCTTTCTTT. Its protein product is CASSPRQRNTEAFF.

The rearrangement links TRBV7-9 to TRBJ1-5; D remains ambiguous. The CDR3 consists of 15 residues. From germline, CDR1 is SEHNR and CDR2 FQNEAQ (reference sequence). Trimming stripped 5 bases from V and 0 bases from J, with 11 bases between. This CDR3 reads CASSHSSYSNQPQHF. Here the CDR3 DNA reads TGTGCCAGCAGCCACAGTAGTTATAGCAATCAGCCCCAGCATTTT. The full variable domain, in which reference TRBV7-9 and TRBJ1-5 provide the parts outside the CDR3, is DTGVSQNPRHKITKRGQNVTFRCDPISEHNRLYWYRQTLGQGPEFLTYFQNEAQLEKSRLLSDRFSAERPKGSFSTLEIQRTEQGDSAMYLCASSHSSYSNQPQHFGDGTRLSIL.

The chain carries TRBV6-4 and TRBJ2-1; TRBD2 agrees at 8 bases. After removal of 1 base from V and 5 bases from J, the junction contained 1 base not matched to a gene. Germline V gene lookup returns CDR1 MRHNA and CDR2 SNTAGT. The CDR3 spans 14 residues. This CDR3 reads CASSDLAGNNEQFF. In DNA, the CDR3 is TGTGCCAGCAGTGACTTAGCGGGAAACAATGAGCAGTTCTTC.

The chain carries TRBV10-3 and TRBJ2-5, with D perhaps being TRBD1 or TRBD2 (6 bases each). The CDR3 is 11 amino acids. Germline-derived CDR1 and CDR2 are ENHRY and SYGVKD. V lost 9 bases, J lost 7 bases, and 12 bases lay in between. CDR3 amino acids: CAIGGRGTQYF. The CDR3 DNA sequence: TGTGCCATTGGGGGGCGAGGGACCCAGTACTTC.

This clone was seen a single time. The rearrangement joins TRBV3-1 (or the pseudogene TRBV3-2) to TRBJ2-1, with no clear D. This CDR3 is built from 12 residues. V shed 0 bases and J shed 10 bases, with 7 bases lying between them. Germline V gives CDR1 LGHDT, CDR2 YNNKEL (reference sequence). CDR3 loop: CASSQDRAEQFF. CDR3 in DNA: TGTGCCAGCAGCCAAGATCGGGCGGAGCAGTTCTTC.

This rearrangement joins TRBV5-1 to TRBJ1-1; no clear D gene. Germline CDR1 SGHRS, CDR2 YFSETQ. The V end lost 3 bases, the J end lost 11 bases, and 14 bases lay between the germline ends. This CDR3 has 12 amino acids. CDR3 amino acids: CASSSEGLQAFF. The CDR3, as DNA: TGCGCCAGCAGCTCGGAGGGCTTGCAGGCTTTCTTT. Full variable domain (rest looked up from reference TRBV5-1 and TRBJ1-1): KAGVTQTPRYLIKTRGQQVTLSCSPISGHRSVSWYQQTPGQGLQFLFEYFSETQRNKGNFPGRFSGRQFSNSRSEMNVSTLELGDSALYLCASSSEGLQAFFGQGTRLTVV.

The chain uses TRBV9 and TRBJ1-4; tentatively, D is TRBD1 (6 bases). The CDR3 is made up of 16 amino acids. Trimming pared 3 bases from V and 3 bases from J, leaving 15 bases between. Germline values: CDR1 SGDLS, CDR2 YYNGEE. CDR3 DNA: TGTGCCAGCAGCGCCTCACAGGGACTGCCTAATGAAAAACTGTTTTTT. It encodes CASSASQGLPNEKLFF.

The chain carries TRBV7-9 and TRBJ1-1; unclear D gene. Looked up from germline, CDR1 is SEHNR and CDR2 is FQNEAQ (reference sequence). The V end lost 5 bases, the J end lost 5 bases, and 18 bases lay between the germline ends. This CDR3 region has 15 residues. CDR3 residues: CASSQEWGLGTEAFF. The CDR3 DNA follows: TGTGCCAGCAGCCAGGAATGGGGATTAGGGACTGAAGCTTTCTTT.

This chain joins TRBV28 and TRBJ2-1, with D uncertain. This CDR3 has 11 residues. The germline gives CDR1 MDHEN, CDR2 SYDVKM. Trimming took off 6 bases at V and 4 bases at J, with 4 bases between the two ends. The CDR3 sequence is CASRQYNEQFF. In DNA, the CDR3 is TGTGCCAGCAGACAATACAATGAGCAGTTCTTC.

This chain connects TRBV19 to TRBJ1-2, with 10 bases lining up with TRBD1. The CDR3 totals 14 residues. Germline assignment: CDR1 LNHDA and CDR2 SQIVND (reference sequence). V shed 6 bases, J shed 8 bases, and the junction held 9 bases outside the gene matches. The DNA of the CDR3 is TGTGCCAGTAGAGAGGGACAGGGGCAAGGCGGCTACACCTTC. It specifies CASREGQGQGGYTF.

V is TRBV24-1 and J is TRBJ2-1, with D tentatively TRBD2 (5 bases). From germline, CDR1 is KGHDR and CDR2 SFDVKD. This CDR3 is 17 amino acids long. V lost 4 bases and J lost 4, with 19 bases in between. The CDR3 DNA is TGTGCCACCAGTGACCCGGCACGAGGGAGTACGTACAATGAGCAGTTCTTC. Its protein product is CATSDPARGSTYNEQFF.

The genes are TRBV25-1 and TRBJ2-5; D may be TRBD1 (5 bases). The CDR3 length is 14 residues. CDR1 is MGHDK, CDR2 SYGVNS, per germline. V lost 7 bases and J lost 5, with 17 bases in between. CDR3 coding DNA: TGTGCCAGCAAAAGGCAGGGCGAGTGGGAGACCCAGTACTTC. Amino acid sequence: CASKRQGEWETQYF.

This rearrangement joins TRBV3-1 (or the pseudogene TRBV3-2) to TRBJ1-3; no firm D call. V lost 1 base and J lost 9, with 10 bases in between. The CDR3 has 13 amino acids. The V gene's germline CDR1 is LGHDT and CDR2 YNNKEL (reference sequence). CDR3 amino acids: CASSQVGGGTIYF. CDR3 bases: TGTGCCAGCAGCCAAGTAGGCGGTGGCACCATATATTTT.

V is TRBV5-1 and J is TRBJ1-4; 7 bases fit TRBD1. Trimming removed 2 bases from V and 2 bases from J; junction bases left unmatched: 3. The CDR3 has 15 amino acids. Germline V gives CDR1 SGHRS, CDR2 YFSETQ. The CDR3 sequence is CASSFQGVTNEKLFF. CDR3 nucleotide sequence: TGCGCCAGCAGCTTCCAGGGGGTGACTAATGAAAAACTGTTTTTT.

This clone was picked up one time. The rearrangement uses TRBV2 and TRBJ1-1; perhaps TRBD1 as D (6 bases). The germline V gene encodes CDR1 SNHLY and CDR2 FYNNEI. Trimming removed 6 bases at V and 0 bases at J, with 11 bases between. The length of the CDR3 is 14 residues. The CDR3 loop is CASSLRTVNTEAFF. The CDR3 nucleotides read TGTGCCAGCAGCCTCAGGACAGTGAACACTGAAGCTTTCTTT.

The gene calls are TRBV4-2 and TRBJ1-2; the D is unclear. The CDR3 has 17 residues. Deletions cut 1 base from V and 6 bases from J, with 21 bases between. Looked up from germline, CDR1 is LGHNA and CDR2 is YNFKEQ. The CDR3 DNA follows: TGTGCCAGCAGCCAAGCCCGGGAGAACGTCTTTAATGATGGCTACACCTTC. This gives the protein CASSQARENVFNDGYTF.